This TCR beta chain was obtained from a study of persistence of HIV-infected CD4 T cells. The study's findings and limits: Degenerate expanded CDR3beta sequences were enriched among CMV- and Gag-responding cells. Compared with CD3/CD28-stimulated cells, CMV- and Gag-responding cells showed lower TCRbeta richness.

The V gene lost 4 bases and the J gene lost 9 bases, with 20 bases spanning the gap. Germline loops: CDR1 SGDLS, CDR2 YYNGEE. CDR3 length: 15 residues. Cells were stimulated with CMV-infected fibroblast lysates at 8 to 10 ug/mL. CD40L-negative CD69-negative CD45RO-high memory CD4+ T cells were sorted as populations depleted of antigen-responding cells. Plasma HIV-1 RNA stayed below 50 copies/mL for at least 4 years. Donors had CD4+ T cell counts above 400 cells/uL and were CMV-seropositive. This was the immunoSEQ version 4 assay in survey mode. Clones were sequenced by immunoSEQ multiplex PCR, and TCRdb holds only the in-frame ones, with some missing. The sample has roughly 28,000 clones, approximately 78% seen once. This clone was detected a few times. Its matching antigen is unknown.

V and J are TRBV9 and TRBJ1-3, with a tentative D call TRBD1 (5 bases). The source is an adult woman with HIV who was CMV-seropositive. Sequencing used CD4+ T cells sorted from PBMCs after approximately 19-hour stimulation, obtained from a patient who received antiretroviral therapy. This CDR3 is CASSLQAEGTATIYF. The CDR3 bases are TGTGCCAGCAGCCTACAAGCGGAGGGGACCGCCACCATATATTTT. The variable domain in full, completed from reference TRBV9 and TRBJ1-3, reads DSGVTQTPKHLITATGQRVTLRCSPRSGDLSVYWYQQSLDQGLQFLIQYYNGEERAKGNILERFSAQQFPDLHSELNLSSLELGDSALYFCASSLQAEGTATIYFGEGSWLTVV.